This T cell receptor (beta chain) emerged from a study of T cells in Graves' hyperthyroidism and ophthalmopathy. Amplification of TCR beta CDR3 regions was performed using RNA transcripts as template. HTBI primers were employed in a first-round RT-PCR of the TCR CDR3. One entry per CDR3 protein results from TCRdb running MiXCR on the multiplex PCR reads. The sample consists of 500,000 to 600,000 distinct CDR3 sequences, around 50% of them appearing once. Diagnoses were made from clinical symptoms, serum measures (thyroxine and TRAb), thyroid ultrasound and orbital computed tomography. Ten or more counts support this clonotype. As yet, its antigen is unknown. One end of the junction varies from germline; a read error may be responsible. CDR1 is SEHNR and CDR2 is FQNEAQ in the germline V gene (reference sequence). The CDR3 is 15 amino acids. Overall study findings and caveats: Stable hyperthyroidism and ophthalmopathy were separated using 13 V-J signatures. Model output signaled ophthalmopathy a median roughly six months ahead of onset. Blood held most thyroid clonotypes expanded above 0.001 frequency.

V is TRBV7-9 and J is TRBJ2-7; a weak D match, TRBD2 (6 bases). This TCR came from an adult woman with Graves' disease, either hyperthyroidism or ophthalmopathy (not recorded which). The sample taken for sequencing was peripheral blood or thyroid tissue (not recorded which). DNA for the CDR3: TGCGCCAGCAGCCAAGATACTCGCGGGACCTACGAGCAGTACTTC. This gives the protein CASSQDTRGTYEQYF.